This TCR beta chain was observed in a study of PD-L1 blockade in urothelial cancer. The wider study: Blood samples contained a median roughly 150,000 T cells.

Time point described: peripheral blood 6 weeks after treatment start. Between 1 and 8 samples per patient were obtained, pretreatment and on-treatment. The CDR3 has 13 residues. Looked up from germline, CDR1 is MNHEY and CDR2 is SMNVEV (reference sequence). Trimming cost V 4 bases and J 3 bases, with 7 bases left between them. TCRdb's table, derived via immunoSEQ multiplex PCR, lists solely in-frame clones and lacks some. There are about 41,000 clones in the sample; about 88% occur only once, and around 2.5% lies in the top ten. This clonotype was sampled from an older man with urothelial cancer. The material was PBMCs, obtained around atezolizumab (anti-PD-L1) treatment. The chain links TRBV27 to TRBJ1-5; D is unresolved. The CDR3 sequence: CASSYFFNQPQHF. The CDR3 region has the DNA TGTGCCAGCAGTTACTTCTTCAATCAGCCCCAGCATTTT.